A selection of T cell receptor beta chains follows, all from one sample in a study of T cells in Graves' hyperthyroidism and ophthalmopathy. In TCRdb, the multiplex PCR reads were re-called with MiXCR into one record per CDR3 protein. The repertoire holds some 250,000 distinct CDR3 sequences, with less than 15% as singletons. Source material: blood. Every receptor here comes from a middle-aged woman with Graves' hyperthyroidism that later progressed to Graves' ophthalmopathy. The CDR3 runs from the conserved cysteine through the conserved F or W. The D gene is left open where the match is weak. Size is stated for part of the rows, as once, few or many counts, or as a class when the clone is expanded.

j_gene | abundance | d_gene | v_gene | CDR3aa | CDR3nt
TRBJ1-2 | NA | NA | TRBV28 | CASSFEGYGYTF | TGTGCCAGCAGTTTCGAGGGCTATGGCTACACCTTC
TRBJ2-2 | many | NA | TRBV10-3 | CAISEFGHPDTGELFF | TGTGCCATCAGTGAGTTCGGACATCCGGACACCGGGGAGCTGTTTTTT
TRBJ2-1 | many | NA | TRBV13 | CASSLVSRVSNEQFF | TGTGCCAGCAGCTTAGTGTCCCGGGTCTCCAATGAGCAGTTCTTC
TRBJ1-1 | many | NA | TRBV18 | CASSPSRGTEAFF | TGTGCCAGCTCACCAAGCAGGGGCACTGAAGCTTTCTTT
TRBJ2-6 | NA | TRBD1 | TRBV19 | CASSKGQGLLKGANVLTF | TGTGCCAGTAGTAAAGGACAGGGTCTGCTGAAAGGGGCCAACGTCCTGACTTTC
TRBJ1-5 | many | NA | TRBV12-3/TRBV12-4 | CASSPNRAGGYSNQPQHF | TGTGCCAGCAGTCCGAACAGGGCAGGAGGGTATAGCAATCAGCCCCAGCATTTT
TRBJ2-2 | many | TRBD1 | TRBV20-1 | CSARDRGTGELFF | TGCAGTGCTAGGGACAGGGGGACCGGGGAGCTGTTTTTT
TRBJ2-7 | many | TRBD2 | TRBV2 | CASSTRTSGRGTKQYF | TGTGCCAGCAGTACCCGGACTAGCGGGAGGGGTACGAAGCAGTACTTC
TRBJ2-7 | few | TRBD2 | TRBV30 | CAWISRRGGTYEQYF | TGTGCCTGGATCAGTAGACGGGGGGGAACCTACGAGCAGTACTTC
TRBJ2-3 | few | NA | TRBV5-1 | CASSWRAEEVFVRGGGQYF | TGCGCCAGCAGCTGGAGAGCAGAGGAAGTGTTCGTTAGGGGTGGTGGGCAGTATTTT
TRBJ2-5 | many | TRBD2 | TRBV10-3 | CAISEGGSGSETQYF | TGTGCCATCAGTGAGGGCGGGAGTGGCTCGGAGACCCAGTACTTC
TRBJ2-1 | many | NA | TRBV7-2 | CASSISLREQFF | TGTGCCAGCAGTATTAGCCTCCGTGAGCAGTTCTTC
TRBJ2-1 | many | NA | TRBV6-2/TRBV6-3 | CASGTWRGDEQFF | TGTGCCAGCGGGACTTGGCGGGGAGATGAGCAGTTCTTC
TRBJ2-7 | many | NA | TRBV20-1 | CSARDAVRWWQYF | TGCAGTGCTAGAGACGCGGTGCGCTGGTGGCAGTACTTC
TRBJ1-1 | many | NA | TRBV12-3/TRBV12-4 | CASSLNPRAGYTEAFF | TGTGCCAGCAGTTTAAACCCCCGGGCGGGCTACACTGAAGCTTTCTTT
TRBJ1-6 | many | NA | TRBV18 | CASSPSTGSNSPLHF | TGTGCCAGCTCACCGAGCACAGGGAGTAATTCACCCCTCCACTTT
TRBJ1-1 | many | NA | TRBV29-1 | CSVEGGSAEAFF | TGCAGCGTTGAAGGGGGGTCCGCTGAAGCTTTCTTT
TRBJ1-2 | NA | NA | TRBV6-5 | CASSYSIGAVYGYTF | TGTGCCAGCAGTTACTCGATAGGGGCAGTTTATGGCTACACCTTC
TRBJ2-1 | few | NA | TRBV20-1 | CSAVEKYNEQFF | TGCAGTGCAGTGGAGAAATACAATGAGCAGTTCTTC
TRBJ2-1 | once | TRBD2 | TRBV11-2 | CASSLGTSGRLFNEQFF | TGTGCCAGCAGCTTGGGGACTAGCGGGAGGTTGTTTAATGAGCAGTTCTTC
TRBJ2-7 | few | TRBD2 | TRBV4-1 | CASSQGLAGGTWRQYF | TGCGCCAGCAGCCAAGGGCTAGCGGGAGGGACCTGGCGGCAGTACTTC
TRBJ2-2 | many | TRBD1 | TRBV5-1 | CASSSPPGQGAGGELFF | TGCGCCAGCAGCTCCCCGCCGGGACAGGGGGCTGGAGGGGAGCTGTTTTTT
TRBJ1-6 | NA | NA | TRBV18 | CASSPLRDGSPLNF | TGTGCCAGCTCACCACTCAGGGATGGTTCACCCCTCAACTTT
TRBJ2-7 | many | TRBD2 | TRBV7-9 | CASSSTSGRIYEQYF | TGTGCCAGCAGTTCGACTAGCGGGAGGATCTACGAGCAGTACTTC
TRBJ2-3 | NA | NA | TRBV28 | CASSLIGGGFSTDTQYF | TGTGCCAGCAGTTTAATCGGGGGAGGCTTTAGCACAGATACGCAGTATTTT
TRBJ2-1 | few | NA | TRBV4-1 | CASSQELLLAGSYNEQFF | TGCGCCAGCAGCCAAGAGCTTTTACTGGCGGGATCGTACAATGAGCAGTTCTTC
TRBJ1-1 | many | NA | TRBV3-1 | CASSQGWAREAFF | TGTGCCAGCAGCCAAGGTTGGGCACGCGAAGCTTTCTTT
TRBJ1-2 | few | NA | TRBV28 | CASTYPGDGYTF | TGTGCCAGCACCTACCCGGGGGATGGCTACACCTTC
TRBJ2-7 | many | NA | TRBV2 | CATKGTWPYEQYF | TGTGCCACCAAAGGAACCTGGCCCTACGAGCAGTACTTC
TRBJ2-1 | NA | TRBD2 | TRBV27 | CASSLSGTSGTPAFYNEQFF | TGTGCCAGCAGTTTATCGGGGACTAGCGGGACCCCCGCTTTCTACAATGAGCAGTTCTTC
TRBJ2-1 | few | NA | TRBV4-1 | CASSRSSVNNEQFF | TGCGCCAGCAGCCGATCTAGCGTAAACAATGAGCAGTTCTTC
TRBJ1-4 | many | NA | TRBV20-1 | CSVILTTVGEKLFF | TGCAGTGTTATTCTGACAACAGTAGGGGAAAAACTGTTTTTT
TRBJ2-1 | few | NA | TRBV7-9 | CASSHPRARNNEQFF | TGTGCCAGCAGCCACCCACGGGCCCGGAACAATGAGCAGTTCTTC
TRBJ2-5 | many | NA | TRBV10-3 | CAISEEGKETQYF | TGTGCCATCAGTGAGGAGGGAAAAGAGACCCAGTACTTC
TRBJ1-2 | NA | NA | TRBV28 | CASSSLSGLYGYTF | TGTGCCAGCAGTTCATTGTCGGGCCTCTATGGCTACACCTTC
TRBJ2-2 | NA | NA | TRBV9 | CASSVAVGKSTGELFF | TGTGCCAGCAGCGTAGCGGTGGGTAAGAGCACCGGGGAGCTGTTTTTT
TRBJ2-7 | many | NA | TRBV19 | CASSGRTTYEQYF | TGTGCCAGTAGTGGACGGACTACCTACGAGCAGTACTTC
TRBJ2-3 | many | NA | TRBV11-2 | CASSRTLTDTQYF | TGTGCCAGCAGCCGAACCCTCACAGATACGCAGTATTTT
TRBJ2-7 | many | TRBD2 | TRBV11-2 | CASSLAAGVGNYEQYF | TGTGCCAGCAGCTTAGCGGCGGGAGTGGGTAACTACGAGCAGTACTTC
TRBJ2-1 | few | NA | TRBV6-1 | CASDLGVPYNEQFF | TGTGCCAGCGACCTGGGAGTCCCCTACAATGAGCAGTTCTTC
TRBJ2-3 | many | TRBD2 | TRBV12-3/TRBV12-4 | CASSRTSGRSADTQYF | TGTGCCAGCAGCCGGACTAGCGGGAGGTCCGCAGATACGCAGTATTTT
TRBJ1-2 | many | NA | TRBV30 | CAWSVPGGNYGYTF | TGTGCCTGGAGTGTACCTGGGGGGAACTATGGCTACACCTTC
TRBJ2-5 | many | NA | TRBV3-1 | CASSQDLRKCHF | TGTGCCAGCAGCCAAGATTTGAGGAAGTGCCACTTC
TRBJ1-1 | NA | TRBD1 | TRBV20-1 | CSARRTRWTGMNTEAFF | TGCAGTGCTAGAAGGACCCGGTGGACAGGGATGAACACTGAAGCTTTCTTT
TRBJ2-6 | many | TRBD2 | TRBV20-1 | CSASPLAGGRGANVLTF | TGCAGTGCTAGTCCACTAGCGGGAGGGCGAGGGGCCAACGTCCTGACTTTC
TRBJ2-3 | NA | NA | TRBV28 | CASSFTSSITDTQYF | TGTGCCAGCAGTTTTACGTCTAGCATCACAGATACGCAGTATTTT
TRBJ1-5 | many | NA | TRBV28 | CASSSYKRPGDSNQPQHF | TGTGCCAGCAGTTCCTATAAAAGGCCTGGGGATAGCAATCAGCCCCAGCATTTT
TRBJ1-1 | few | NA | TRBV5-6 | CASSPTWNTEAFF | TGTGCCAGCAGCCCTACATGGAACACTGAAGCTTTCTTT
TRBJ2-1 | few | TRBD2 | TRBV9 | CASSVDRLAGGYEQFF | TGTGCCAGCAGCGTAGATCGACTAGCGGGAGGGTATGAGCAGTTCTTC
TRBJ2-7 | NA | TRBD2 | TRBV28 | CASSPQGLAGREQYF | TGTGCCAGCAGCCCTCAAGGACTAGCCGGCAGGGAGCAGTACTTC
TRBJ2-7 | many | TRBD1 | TRBV28 | CASSSWDRAYEQYF | TGTGCCAGCAGTTCCTGGGACAGAGCCTACGAGCAGTACTTC
TRBJ1-1 | NA | NA | TRBV5-1 | CASSNLWDTEAFF | TGCGCCAGCAGTAACCTTTGGGACACTGAAGCTTTCTTT
TRBJ1-2 | NA | TRBD1 | TRBV9 | CASSTRTGTGLGYTF | TGTGCCAGCAGCACGCGAACCGGGACAGGGCTTGGCTACACCTTC
TRBJ2-2 | many | NA | TRBV10-3 | CAIMRGFDTGELFF | TGTGCCATCATGAGGGGTTTCGACACCGGGGAGCTGTTTTTT
TRBJ2-3 | many | TRBD2 | TRBV6-1 | CASSGGLAATTDTQYF | TGTGCCAGCAGTGGGGGACTAGCCGCGACCACAGATACGCAGTATTTT
TRBJ2-7 | NA | NA | TRBV20-1 | CSVSQGTYEQYF | TGCAGTGTCTCCCAGGGAACCTACGAGCAGTACTTC
TRBJ2-1 | many | TRBD2 | TRBV28 | CASSLGFATSGRGYEQFF | TGTGCCAGCAGTTTAGGCTTCGCGACTAGCGGGAGAGGGTATGAGCAGTTCTTC
TRBJ1-5 | NA | NA | TRBV5-6 | CASSLGSRNPTVGNQPQHF | TGTGCCAGCAGCTTGGGGTCCAGGAACCCGACCGTTGGCAATCAGCCCCAGCATTTT